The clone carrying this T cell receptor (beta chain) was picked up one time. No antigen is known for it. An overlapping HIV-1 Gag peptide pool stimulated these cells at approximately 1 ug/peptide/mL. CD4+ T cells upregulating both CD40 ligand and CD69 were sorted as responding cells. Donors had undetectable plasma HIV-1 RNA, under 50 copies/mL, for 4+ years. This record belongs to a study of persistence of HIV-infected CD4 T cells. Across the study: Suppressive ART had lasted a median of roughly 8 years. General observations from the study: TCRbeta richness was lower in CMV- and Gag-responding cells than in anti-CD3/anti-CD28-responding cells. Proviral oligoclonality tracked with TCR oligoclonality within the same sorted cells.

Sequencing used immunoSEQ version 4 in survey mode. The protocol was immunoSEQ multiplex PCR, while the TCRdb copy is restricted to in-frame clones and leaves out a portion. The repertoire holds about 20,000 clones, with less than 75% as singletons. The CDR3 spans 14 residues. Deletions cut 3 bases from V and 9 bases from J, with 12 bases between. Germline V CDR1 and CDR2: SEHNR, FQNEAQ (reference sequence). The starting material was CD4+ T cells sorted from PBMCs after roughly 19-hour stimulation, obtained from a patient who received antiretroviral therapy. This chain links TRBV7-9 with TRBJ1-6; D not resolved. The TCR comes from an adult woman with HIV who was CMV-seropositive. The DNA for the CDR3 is TGTGCCAGCAGCTTTGGCGGCCTCAGTTCACCCCTCCACTTT. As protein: CASSFGGLSSPLHF.